The 2 T cell receptor beta chains below all came from one sample that was sequenced in a study of blood T cell repertoires in COVID-19 (dated by TCRdb to 2020 to 2022). The library was built by means of the immunoSEQ multiplex PCR assay. TCRdb's version of the immuneACCESS table is confined to in-frame rearrangements and falls short of the full clone set. An unresolved V gene accounts for under half of the shortfall where checked; the remainder is of unknown origin. Here the sample has 150,000 or so clones; roughly 80% occur a single time. The ten largest clones add up to roughly an eighth of the sample. Sequences were obtained from peripheral blood. The receptor set was obtained from a man younger than 35 with active or convalescent COVID-19.

This clone was counted a single time. This sequence joins TRBV6-1 and TRBJ2-2; 7 bases line up with TRBD1. The trim removed 5 bases at V and 4 bases at J, leaving 1 base unmatched. Per the germline V gene, CDR1 is MNHNS and CDR2 is SASEGT. This CDR3 has 13 amino acids. CDR3: CASSSGGTGELFF. In nucleotides, the CDR3 is TGTGCCAGCAGTTCAGGGGGCACCGGGGAGCTGTTTTTT.

This clone was observed a few times. This chain joins TRBV3-1 (or the pseudogene TRBV3-2) and TRBJ2-5, with 11 bases aligning to TRBD2. V shed 2 bases and J 2 bases; nucleotides not matched to a gene: 4. Germline CDR1 and CDR2: LGHDT and YNNKEL (reference sequence). This CDR3 is built from 16 residues. The DNA for the CDR3 is TGTGCCAGCAGCCAATACCCTAGCGGGGGGCAAGAGACCCAGTACTTC. Protein sequence: CASSQYPSGGQETQYF.